These 27 T cell receptor beta chains were sequenced from one sample in a study of T cells after yellow fever vaccination. TCRdb redid the calling of the 5' RACE reads with MiXCR, one entry per CDR3 protein. The sample lists roughly 520,000 distinct CDR3 sequences; about a fifth were seen once. The sample here was PBMCs, taken more than 20 days after the first yellow fever vaccination. Receptors were obtained from a man in his late teens or twenties who received the YFV17D yellow fever vaccine.

This clonotype occurred a few times. The genes are TRBV7-9 and TRBJ2-2; D is ambiguous. This CDR3 has 14 amino acids. The germline V gene has CDR1 SEHNR and CDR2 FQNEAQ (reference sequence). V lost 1 base, J lost 1 base, and 4 bases lay in between. The DNA for the CDR3 is TGTGCCAGCAGCTTAGTAATGAACACCGGGGAGCTGTTTTTT. Translating gives CASSLVMNTGELFF.

This clonotype came up a few times. V and J are TRBV7-3 and TRBJ1-2; a possible D gene is TRBD1 (5 bases). V was cut by 4 bases and J by 8 bases, with 17 bases left in between. The CDR3 is made up of 14 amino acids. Germline CDR1 and CDR2: SGHTA and FQGTGA. The CDR3 here is CASSSPRGGNGYTF. The DNA of the CDR3 is TGTGCCAGCAGCTCCCCCCGGGGGGGAAACGGCTACACCTTC.

The J gene is TRBJ2-1, the V gene TRBV5-1; D ambiguous. The CDR3 length is 15 residues. CDR1 is SGHRS, CDR2 YFSETQ, per germline. V was trimmed by 5 bases and J by 0 bases, leaving 12 bases between them. CDR3 in amino acids: CASRPLLSSYNEQFF. The DNA for the CDR3 is TGCGCCAGCAGGCCTCTTCTAAGCTCCTACAATGAGCAGTTCTTC.

This rearrangement joins TRBV20-1 to TRBJ2-3; 9 bases match TRBD1. In germline, CDR1 is DFQATT, CDR2 SNEGSKA (reference sequence). After removal of 4 bases from V and 5 bases from J, the junction contained 10 bases not matched to a gene. The CDR3 is 15 residues long. CDR3 DNA sequence: TGCAGTGCTATAGACAGGGGGAGAGGGAGAGATACGCAGTATTTT. Protein product: CSAIDRGRGRDTQYF.

There are a few counts of this clonotype. The V call is TRBV20-1, the J call TRBJ1-3; D gene ambiguous. The length of the CDR3 is 10 residues. Per the germline V gene, CDR1 is DFQATT and CDR2 is SNEGSKA (reference sequence). Trimming left V 2 bases short and J 8 bases short, with 4 bases between. The CDR3: CSARLDTIYF. The CDR3 DNA is TGCAGTGCTAGATTAGACACCATATATTTT.

This chain links TRBV5-1 with TRBJ1-2, with 8 bases matching TRBD1. Germline values: CDR1 SGHRS, CDR2 YFSETQ. The length of the CDR3 is 15 residues. The V gene end was trimmed by 5 bases and the J gene end by 7 bases; junction bases not matched to a gene: 13. CDR3 coding DNA: TGCGCCAGCAGAACTACCGGGACAGGAGGCTCTGGCTACACCTTC. This gives the protein CASRTTGTGGSGYTF.

This chain connects TRBV12-3 or TRBV12-4 to TRBJ1-5; tentative D call: TRBD1 (5 bases). V shed 6 bases and J shed 2 bases, with 23 bases lying between them. This CDR3 is 18 amino acids long. CDR3 DNA: TGTGCCAGCAGCCGGGGCTCGGGGGTTTTTAGTGGCAATCAGCCCCAGCATTTT. It codes for CASSRGSGVFSGNQPQHF.

This clonotype was recorded a few times. V and J are TRBV4-2 and TRBJ2-2; D perhaps matches TRBD1 (5 bases). This CDR3 has 15 amino acids. Germline CDR1 is LGHNA and CDR2 is YNFKEQ. V lost 0 bases and J 1 base, leaving 6 bases between the germline ends. The CDR3 loop reads CASSQEQGNTGELFF. The CDR3 DNA sequence: TGTGCCAGCAGCCAAGAGCAGGGGAACACCGGGGAGCTGTTTTTT.

The chain links TRBV5-1 to TRBJ2-3; 7 bases are a match to TRBD2. The CDR3 runs 16 residues. Germline V gives CDR1 SGHRS, CDR2 YFSETQ. V shed 0 bases and J 2 bases; nucleotides not matched to a gene: 6. The chain's CDR3 is CASSLETGTNTDTQYF. The CDR3 DNA reads as TGCGCCAGCAGCTTGGAGACCGGGACTAACACAGATACGCAGTATTTT.

The chain links TRBV20-1 to TRBJ2-3, with D maybe TRBD2 (5 bases). Between the trimmed V and J ends, which lost 6 bases and 6 bases, there was a span of 19 bases. The CDR3 extends over 14 amino acids. Per the germline V gene, CDR1 is DFQATT and CDR2 is SNEGSKA (reference sequence). The CDR3 loop is CSAELRGRRDTQYF. The CDR3 coding sequence is TGCAGTGCAGAGCTAAGAGGGCGTCGGGATACGCAGTATTTT.

The chain uses TRBV7-9 and TRBJ2-5, with D perhaps TRBD2 (5 bases). CDR1 and CDR2 (germline): SEHNR, FQNEAQ (reference sequence). This CDR3 has 14 residues. V was cut by 5 bases and J by 3 bases, with 13 bases left in between. CDR3 sequence reads: CASSQSREKETQYF. The DNA of the CDR3 is TGTGCCAGCAGCCAAAGCCGGGAAAAAGAGACCCAGTACTTC.

The chain recombines TRBV19 with TRBJ2-7, with a possible D match to TRBD2 (7 bases). Trimming took off 6 bases at V and 8 bases at J, with 23 bases between the two ends. This CDR3 has 15 amino acids. From germline, CDR1 is LNHDA and CDR2 SQIVND (reference sequence). In nucleotides, the CDR3 is TGTGCCAGTAGCCAAGACGGGGGGACAAAATTCAAGCAGTACTTC. Translation gives CASSQDGGTKFKQYF.

The rearrangement links TRBV10-3 to TRBJ2-5; 8 bases agree with TRBD2. V gave up 4 bases and J gave up 5 bases; unmatched junction bases: 6. The CDR3 extends over 14 amino acids. CDR1 is ENHRY, CDR2 SYGVKD, per germline. The CDR3 nucleotides read TGTGCCATCAGTGCGGCGGGGGGCGGGGAGACCCAGTACTTC. Its protein is CAISAAGGGETQYF.

This clonotype was found a few times. V and J are TRBV4-3 and TRBJ2-2; 8 bases map to TRBD1. J was trimmed by 5 bases and V by 0 bases; bases with no gene match: 5. CDR1 and CDR2 from the germline V gene are LGHNA and YSLEER. This CDR3 is 16 amino acids long. The DNA for the CDR3 is TGCGCCAGCAGCCAAGAGAGGACAGGGAGGACCGGGGAGCTGTTTTTT. Protein sequence: CASSQERTGRTGELFF.

The chain uses TRBV7-9 and TRBJ2-1; D perhaps matches TRBD2 (6 bases). The CDR3 contains 15 residues. Germline CDR1 and CDR2: SEHNR and FQNEAQ (reference sequence). Trimming removed 3 bases at V and 4 bases at J, with 13 bases between. CDR3 protein: CASSFLRLGYNEQFF. The DNA of the CDR3 is TGTGCCAGCAGCTTTCTGAGACTAGGTTACAATGAGCAGTTCTTC.

The chain has TRBV7-9 and TRBJ1-6; weak D call: TRBD1 (5 bases). Germline V gives CDR1 SEHNR, CDR2 FQNEAQ (reference sequence). Trimming left V 5 bases short and J 8 bases short, with 16 bases between. This CDR3 region has 15 residues. In DNA, the CDR3 is TGTGCCAGCAGCAGTAGGCAGGGCTTAGATTCACCCCTCCACTTT. As protein: CASSSRQGLDSPLHF.

This clonotype was detected only a few times. This sequence joins TRBV7-9 and TRBJ2-2, with 10 bases fitting TRBD2. The trim removed 5 bases at V and 7 bases at J, leaving 10 bases unmatched. CDR3 length equals 16 residues. Per germline, CDR1 SEHNR and CDR2 FQNEAQ (reference sequence). The CDR3 protein is CASSRTSGELFGELFF. The CDR3 region has the DNA TGTGCCAGCAGCAGAACTAGCGGGGAATTATTCGGGGAGCTGTTTTTT.

This clonotype showed up just a few times. CDR3 nucleotide sequence: TGTGCCATCGGGACAACGTCTAATGAAAAACTGTTTTTT. Encoded protein: CAIGTTSNEKLFF. The rearrangement uses TRBV28 and TRBJ1-4; D is possibly TRBD1 (6 bases). V shed 10 bases and J shed 3 bases, with 12 bases lying between them. From germline, CDR1 is MDHEN and CDR2 SYDVKM. The CDR3 is made up of 13 amino acids. The entire variable domain, with the rest obtained from reference TRBV28 and TRBJ1-4, is as follows: DVKVTQSSRYLVKRTGEKVFLECVQDMDHENMFWYRQDPGLGLRLIYFSYDVKMKEKGDIPEGYSVSREKKERFSLILESASTNQTSMYLCAIGTTSNEKLFFGSGTQLSVL.

V and J are TRBV1 and TRBJ1-2. TRBV1 counts as a pseudogene. The CDR3 covers 13 residues. The CDR3 bases are TGCACCAGCAGCCAACTAGGTCGTAGTGGCTACACCTTC. Amino acid sequence: CTSSQLGRSGYTF.

This clonotype has a handful of counts. The rearrangement links TRBV27 to TRBJ2-1, with 10 nucleotides matching TRBD2. Germline V lookup: CDR1 MNHEY, CDR2 SMNVEV (reference sequence). The CDR3 contains 16 residues. V shed 6 bases and J 8 bases; nucleotides not matched to a gene: 13. Here the CDR3 reads CASSPALAGVSDEQFF. The CDR3 DNA reads TGTGCCAGCAGCCCCGCCCTAGCGGGGGTTAGCGATGAGCAGTTCTTC.

This rearrangement joins TRBV19 to TRBJ1-5; no clear D. The germline V gene has CDR1 LNHDA and CDR2 SQIVND (reference sequence). Trimming cost V 5 bases and J 5 bases, with 13 bases left between them. The length of the CDR3 is 14 residues. CDR3 loop: CASSGRARDQPQHF. CDR3 DNA sequence: TGTGCCAGTAGTGGAAGGGCCCGCGATCAGCCCCAGCATTTT.

This clonotype was observed a few times. CDR3: CASSPDRERSQPQHF. As DNA, the CDR3 is TGTGCCAGCAGCCCGGACAGGGAGCGGAGTCAGCCCCAGCATTTT. V is TRBV7-2 and J is TRBJ1-5; 8 bases line up with TRBD1. Germline V gene lookup returns CDR1 SGHTA and CDR2 FQGNSA. The CDR3 covers 15 residues. The V and J ends lost 5 bases and 6 bases, in that order; junction bases with no gene match: 9.

This rearrangement joins TRBV25-1 to TRBJ2-5; D might be TRBD1 (6 bases). Germline-derived CDR1 and CDR2 are MGHDK and SYGVNS. Deletions cut 1 base from V and 1 base from J, with 10 bases between. The CDR3 is 15 amino acids. This CDR3 is CASSEFRGVQETQYF. CDR3 in DNA: TGTGCCAGCAGTGAATTCAGGGGAGTCCAAGAGACCCAGTACTTC.

This clonotype was seen a handful of times. J is TRBJ2-3 and V is TRBV12-3 or TRBV12-4; possibly TRBD1 or TRBD2 for D (5 bases each). The CDR3 loop spans 13 amino acids. Trimming stripped 7 bases from V and 3 bases from J, with 11 bases between. The CDR3 region is CASTAWGTDTQYF. DNA for the CDR3: TGTGCCAGCACCGCCTGGGGGACAGATACGCAGTATTTT.

The table lists this clonotype with a few counts. The chain combines TRBV4-1 with TRBJ1-1, with D hard to call. Trimming shortened V by 3 bases and J by 2 bases, and 10 bases separated the two germline ends. Germline CDR1 and CDR2: MGHRA and YSYEKL. This CDR3 is built from 14 residues. The CDR3 spells CASSHGAGNTEAFF. CDR3 bases: TGCGCCAGCAGCCACGGTGCGGGAAACACTGAAGCTTTCTTT.

This clonotype was observed a handful of times. CDR3 DNA: TGTGCCATCAGTGAGGCAGGGGGGGAGACCCAGTACTTC. This codes for CAISEAGGETQYF. This rearrangement joins TRBV10-3 to TRBJ2-5; TRBD1 is a possible D gene (7 bases). The CDR3 has 13 residues. The V and J ends lost 2 bases and 5 bases respectively, with 9 bases between them. Germline V gene data show CDR1 as ENHRY and CDR2 as SYGVKD.

The sample holds a few counts of this clonotype. The rearrangement uses TRBV20-1 and TRBJ1-1; D call uncertain. Per germline, CDR1 DFQATT and CDR2 SNEGSKA (reference sequence). The CDR3 consists of 13 residues. Trimming shortened V by 1 base and J by 0 bases, and 6 bases separated the two germline ends. CDR3 loop: CSARGQVNTEAFF. The CDR3 region has the DNA TGCAGTGCTAGAGGGCAAGTGAACACTGAAGCTTTCTTT.